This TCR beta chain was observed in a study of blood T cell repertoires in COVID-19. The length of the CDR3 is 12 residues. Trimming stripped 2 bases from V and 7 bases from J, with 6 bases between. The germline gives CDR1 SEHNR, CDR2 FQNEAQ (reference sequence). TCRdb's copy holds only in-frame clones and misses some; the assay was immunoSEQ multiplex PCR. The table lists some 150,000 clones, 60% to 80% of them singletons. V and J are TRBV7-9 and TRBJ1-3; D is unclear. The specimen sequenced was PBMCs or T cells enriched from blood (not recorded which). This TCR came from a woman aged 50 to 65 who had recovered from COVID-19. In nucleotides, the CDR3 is TGTGCCAGCAGCTTACGGGTCAACACCATATATTTT. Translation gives CASSLRVNTIYF.